This T cell receptor (beta chain) was captured by sequencing in a study of post-analysis software for immune sequencing data. Study background: Disease trajectories encompassed relapsing-remitting, secondary progressive and progressive-relapsing multiple sclerosis. The study's findings and limits: When the samples were clustered directly with F measure, those that had been prepared in the same batch showed strong co-clustering. Multiple sclerosis patients showed significantly lower normalized Chao1 diversity than controls did. TRBV5-6, TRBV5-1 and TRBV20-1 were among 4 or 5 TRBV segments more frequent in patients than controls.

This CDR3 comprises 13 residues. The V end was cut by 5 bases, the J end by 4 bases, with 11 bases between. Unique molecular identifiers were built into the TCR beta cDNA libraries. T cells numbering roughly 1 to 10 million yielded about 500,000 cDNA molecules. Each CDR3 protein gets one entry after TCRdb re-called the PCR reads with MiXCR. This repertoire shows hundreds of thousands of distinct CDR3 sequences, 44% found once; its top ten account for more than 1.5%. Points on this clonotype: What it recognizes is unknown.

The chain combines TRBV12-3 or TRBV12-4 with TRBJ1-2; D is ambiguous. Sequenced sample: blood. The receptor's source is a girl between 5 and 17 years old with multiple sclerosis. In nucleotides, the CDR3 is TGTGCCAGCAGTGATAAGATCATCTATGGCTACACCTTC. This codes for CASSDKIIYGYTF.